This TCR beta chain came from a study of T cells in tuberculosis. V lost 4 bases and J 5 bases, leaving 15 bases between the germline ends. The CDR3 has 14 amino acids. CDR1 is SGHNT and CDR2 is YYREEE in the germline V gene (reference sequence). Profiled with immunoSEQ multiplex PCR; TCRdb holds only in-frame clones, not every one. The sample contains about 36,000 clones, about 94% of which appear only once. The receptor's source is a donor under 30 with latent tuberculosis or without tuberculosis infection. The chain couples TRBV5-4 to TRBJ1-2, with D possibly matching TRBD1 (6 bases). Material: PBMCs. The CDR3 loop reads CASSHRGTLYGYTF. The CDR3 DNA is TGTGCCAGCAGCCATAGGGGGACCCTATATGGCTACACCTTC. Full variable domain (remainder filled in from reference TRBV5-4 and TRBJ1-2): ETGVTQSPTHLIKTRGQQVTLRCSSQSGHNTVSWYQQALGQGPQFIFQYYREEENGRGNFPPRFSGLQFPNYSSELNVNALELDDSALYLCASSHRGTLYGYTFGSGTRLTVV.